A single TCR beta chain is shown here with its context. The data are from a study of blood T cell repertoires in COVID-19. At the level of the study: Specimens from acute and convalescent COVID-19 originated in the United States, Italy and Spain. Sample material is recorded as cDNA or gDNA derived from T cells, B-cell-depleted T cells, or PBMCs.

Trimming removed 6 bases from V and 7 bases from J, with 23 bases in between. The germline V gene encodes CDR1 SGHRS and CDR2 YFSETQ. This CDR3 has 15 residues. Per the study methods: Reference gene primer amplification gave nucleated cell count estimates. Only in-frame clones appear in the TCRdb table, and some are missing; sequencing was by immunoSEQ multiplex PCR. D and trimming come from the DNA, and the V and J calls and clone size come from that table. In the table there are around 100,000 clones, roughly 89% of which are singletons. Sequenced input: peripheral blood. This TCR was recovered from a man aged 65 to 79 with acute or convalescent COVID-19. This chain uses TRBV5-1 with TRBJ2-7, with D perhaps matching TRBD1 (6 bases). The CDR3 DNA follows: TGCGCCAGCAACCTCCGGGACAACAACCCGGGGGAGCAGTACTTC. The encoded protein is CASNLRDNNPGEQYF.